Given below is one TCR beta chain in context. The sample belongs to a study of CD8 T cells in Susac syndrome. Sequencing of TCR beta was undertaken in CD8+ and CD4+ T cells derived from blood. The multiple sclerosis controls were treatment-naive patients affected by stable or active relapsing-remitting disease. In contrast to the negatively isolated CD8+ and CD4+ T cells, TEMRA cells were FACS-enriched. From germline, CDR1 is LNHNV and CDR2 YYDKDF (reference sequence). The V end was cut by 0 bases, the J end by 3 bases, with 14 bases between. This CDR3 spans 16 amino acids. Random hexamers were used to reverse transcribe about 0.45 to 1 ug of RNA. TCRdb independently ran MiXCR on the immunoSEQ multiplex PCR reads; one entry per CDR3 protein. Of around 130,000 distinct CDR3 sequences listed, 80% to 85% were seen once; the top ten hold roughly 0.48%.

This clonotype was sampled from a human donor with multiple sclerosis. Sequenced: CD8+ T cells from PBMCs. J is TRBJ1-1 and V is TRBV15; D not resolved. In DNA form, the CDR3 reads TGTGCCACCAGCAGAGATTTGGGTTATCCGGACACTGAAGCTTTCTTT. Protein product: CATSRDLGYPDTEAFF.